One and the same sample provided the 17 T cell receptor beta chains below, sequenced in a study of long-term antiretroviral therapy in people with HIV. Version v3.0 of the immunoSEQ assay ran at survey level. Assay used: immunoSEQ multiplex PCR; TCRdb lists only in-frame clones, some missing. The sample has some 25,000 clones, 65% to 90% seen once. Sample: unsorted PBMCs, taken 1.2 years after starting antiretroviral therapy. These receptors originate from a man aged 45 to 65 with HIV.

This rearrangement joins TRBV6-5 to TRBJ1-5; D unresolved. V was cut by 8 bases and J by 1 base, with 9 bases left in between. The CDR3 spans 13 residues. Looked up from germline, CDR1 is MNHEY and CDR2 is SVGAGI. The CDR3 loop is CASSYSSNQPQHF. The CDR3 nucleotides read TGTGCCAGCTCTTACTCCAGCAATCAGCCCCAGCATTTT.

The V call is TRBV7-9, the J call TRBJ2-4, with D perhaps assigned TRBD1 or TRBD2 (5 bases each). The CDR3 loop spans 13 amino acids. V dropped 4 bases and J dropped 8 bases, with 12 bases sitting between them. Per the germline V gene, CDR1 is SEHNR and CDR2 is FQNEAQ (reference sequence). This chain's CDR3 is CASSSPPGHIQYF. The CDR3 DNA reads TGTGCCAGCAGCTCCCCCCCGGGACACATTCAGTACTTC.

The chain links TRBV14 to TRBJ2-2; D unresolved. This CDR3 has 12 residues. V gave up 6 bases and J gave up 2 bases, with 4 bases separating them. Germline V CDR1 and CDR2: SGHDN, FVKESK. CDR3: CASSLNTGELFF. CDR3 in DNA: TGTGCCAGCAGTCTAAACACCGGGGAGCTGTTTTTT.

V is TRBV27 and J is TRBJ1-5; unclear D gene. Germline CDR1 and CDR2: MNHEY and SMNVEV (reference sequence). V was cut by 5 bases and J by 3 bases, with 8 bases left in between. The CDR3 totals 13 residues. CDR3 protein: CASSIGYNQPQHF. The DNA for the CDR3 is TGTGCCAGCAGTATCGGGTACAATCAGCCCCAGCATTTT.

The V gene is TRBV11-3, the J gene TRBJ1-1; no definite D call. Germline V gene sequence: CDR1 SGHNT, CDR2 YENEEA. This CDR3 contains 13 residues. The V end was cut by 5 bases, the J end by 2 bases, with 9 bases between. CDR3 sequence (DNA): TGTGCCAGCAGCCTTAAACGTAACACTGAAGCTTTCTTT. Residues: CASSLKRNTEAFF.

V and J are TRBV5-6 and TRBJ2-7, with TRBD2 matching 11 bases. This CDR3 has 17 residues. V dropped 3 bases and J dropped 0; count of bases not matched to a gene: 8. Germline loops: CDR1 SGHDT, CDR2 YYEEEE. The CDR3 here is CASSSRTSGSPSYEQYF. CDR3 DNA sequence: TGTGCCAGCAGCTCTAGGACTAGCGGGTCTCCCTCCTACGAGCAGTACTTC.

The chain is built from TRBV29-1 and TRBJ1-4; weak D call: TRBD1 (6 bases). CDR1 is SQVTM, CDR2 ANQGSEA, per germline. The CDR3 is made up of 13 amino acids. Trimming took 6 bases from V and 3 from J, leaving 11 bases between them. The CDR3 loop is CSVQRGPNEKLFF. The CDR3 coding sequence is TGCAGCGTCCAGCGGGGGCCTAATGAAAAACTGTTTTTT. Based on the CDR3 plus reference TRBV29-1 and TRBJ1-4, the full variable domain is SAVISQKPSRDICQRGTSLTIQCQVDSQVTMMFWYRQQPGQSLTLIATANQGSEATYESGFVIDKFPISRPNLTFSTLTVSNMSPEDSSIYLCSVQRGPNEKLFFGSGTQLSVL.

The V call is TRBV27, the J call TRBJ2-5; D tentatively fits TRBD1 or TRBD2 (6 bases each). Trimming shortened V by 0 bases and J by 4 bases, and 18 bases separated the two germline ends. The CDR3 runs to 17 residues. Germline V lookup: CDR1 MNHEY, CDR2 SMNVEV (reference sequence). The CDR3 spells CASSLSGVGGTGETQYF. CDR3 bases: TGTGCCAGCAGTTTATCGGGCGTGGGGGGCACGGGAGAGACCCAGTACTTC.

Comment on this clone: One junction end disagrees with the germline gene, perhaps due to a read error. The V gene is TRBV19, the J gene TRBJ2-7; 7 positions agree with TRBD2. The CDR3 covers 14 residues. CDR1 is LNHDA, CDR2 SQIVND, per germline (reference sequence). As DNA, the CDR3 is TGTGCCAGTAGTATAACGTGGCTAGCGGACCGTTTGGACTTC. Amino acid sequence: CASSITWLADRLDF.

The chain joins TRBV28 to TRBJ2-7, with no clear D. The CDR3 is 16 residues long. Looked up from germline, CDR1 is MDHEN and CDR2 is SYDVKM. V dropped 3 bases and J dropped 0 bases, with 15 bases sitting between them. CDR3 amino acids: CASSFEATGSSYEQYF. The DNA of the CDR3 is TGTGCCAGCAGTTTTGAGGCGACTGGAAGCTCCTACGAGCAGTACTTC.

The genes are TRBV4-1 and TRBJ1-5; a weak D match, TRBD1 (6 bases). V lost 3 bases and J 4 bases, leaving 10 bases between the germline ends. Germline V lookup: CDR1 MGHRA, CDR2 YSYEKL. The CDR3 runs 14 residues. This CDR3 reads CASSQQTGNQPQHF. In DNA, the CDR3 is TGCGCCAGCAGCCAGCAGACAGGTAATCAGCCCCAGCATTTT.

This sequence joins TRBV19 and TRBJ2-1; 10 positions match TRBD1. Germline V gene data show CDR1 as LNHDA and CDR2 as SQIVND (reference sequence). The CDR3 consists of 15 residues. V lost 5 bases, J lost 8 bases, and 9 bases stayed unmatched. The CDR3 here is CASSPRQGAKDEQFF. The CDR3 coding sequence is TGTGCCAGTAGTCCAAGACAGGGGGCTAAAGATGAGCAGTTCTTC.

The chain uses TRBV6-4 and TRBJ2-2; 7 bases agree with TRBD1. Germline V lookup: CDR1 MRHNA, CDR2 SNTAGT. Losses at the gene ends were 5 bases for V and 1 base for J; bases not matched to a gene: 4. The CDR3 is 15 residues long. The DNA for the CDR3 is TGTGCCAGCAGTACCCACAGGGGGAACACCGGGGAGCTGTTTTTT. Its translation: CASSTHRGNTGELFF.

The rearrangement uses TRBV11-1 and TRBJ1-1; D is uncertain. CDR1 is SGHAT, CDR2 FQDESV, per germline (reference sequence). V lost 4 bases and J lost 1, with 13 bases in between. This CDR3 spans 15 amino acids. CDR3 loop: CASSSVPRGNTEAFF. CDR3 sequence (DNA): TGTGCCAGCAGCTCTGTGCCCCGGGGGAACACTGAAGCTTTCTTT.

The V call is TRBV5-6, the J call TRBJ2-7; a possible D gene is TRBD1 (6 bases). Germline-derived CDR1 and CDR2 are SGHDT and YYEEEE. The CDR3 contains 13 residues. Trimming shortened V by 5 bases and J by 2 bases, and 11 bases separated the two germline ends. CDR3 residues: CASRPTGAYEQYF. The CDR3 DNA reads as TGTGCCAGCAGGCCGACAGGTGCCTACGAGCAGTACTTC.

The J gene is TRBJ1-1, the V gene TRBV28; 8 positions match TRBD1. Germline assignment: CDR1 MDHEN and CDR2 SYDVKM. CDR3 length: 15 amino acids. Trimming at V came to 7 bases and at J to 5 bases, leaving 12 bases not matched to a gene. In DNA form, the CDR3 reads TGTGCCAGCAATAGACCAGGGGGCGGGGGAACTGAAGCTTTCTTT. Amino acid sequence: CASNRPGGGGTEAFF.

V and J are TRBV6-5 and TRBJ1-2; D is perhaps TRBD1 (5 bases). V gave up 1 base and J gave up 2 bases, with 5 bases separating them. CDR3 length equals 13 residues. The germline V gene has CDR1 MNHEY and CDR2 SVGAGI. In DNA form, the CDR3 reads TGTGCCAGCAGTTACTGGGGGAACTATGGCTACACCTTC. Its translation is CASSYWGNYGYTF.